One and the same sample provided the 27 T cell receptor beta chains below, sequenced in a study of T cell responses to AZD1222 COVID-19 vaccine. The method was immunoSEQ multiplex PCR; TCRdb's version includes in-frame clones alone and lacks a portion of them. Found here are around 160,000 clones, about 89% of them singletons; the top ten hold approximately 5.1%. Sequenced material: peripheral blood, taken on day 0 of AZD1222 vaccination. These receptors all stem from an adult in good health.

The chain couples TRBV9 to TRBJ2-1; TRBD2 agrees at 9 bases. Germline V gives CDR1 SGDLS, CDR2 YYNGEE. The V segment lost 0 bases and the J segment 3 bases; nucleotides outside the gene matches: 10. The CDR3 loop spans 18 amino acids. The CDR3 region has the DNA TGTGCCAGCAGCGTAGTAGGTAGCGGGAGTTCGGGCTACAATGAGCAGTTCTTC. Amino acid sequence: CASSVVGSGSSGYNEQFF.

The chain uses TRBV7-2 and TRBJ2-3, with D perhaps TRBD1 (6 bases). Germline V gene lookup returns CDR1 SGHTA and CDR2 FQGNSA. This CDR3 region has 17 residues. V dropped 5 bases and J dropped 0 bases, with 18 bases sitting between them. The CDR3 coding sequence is TGTGCCAGCAGCATAGGGGGTGCAAGAACTAGCACAGATACGCAGTATTTT. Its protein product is CASSIGGARTSTDTQYF.

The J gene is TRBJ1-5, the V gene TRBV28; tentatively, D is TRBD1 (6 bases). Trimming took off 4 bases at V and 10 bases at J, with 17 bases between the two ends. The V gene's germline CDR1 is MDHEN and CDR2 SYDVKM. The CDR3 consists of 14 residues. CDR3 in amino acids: CASSSGAKDGPQHF. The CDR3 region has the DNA TGTGCCAGCAGTTCAGGGGCCAAGGATGGACCCCAGCATTTT.

CDR3 residues: CASSQREGQKTQYF. DNA of the CDR3: TGTGCCAGCAGCCAGCGGGAGGGCCAGAAGACCCAGTACTTC. The V call is TRBV3-1 (or the pseudogene TRBV3-2), the J call TRBJ2-5; 9 bases are a match to TRBD2. Looked up from germline, CDR1 is LGHDT and CDR2 is YNNKEL (reference sequence). The junction had 5 bases not matched to a gene; V was cut back by 3 bases and J by 6 bases. The length of the CDR3 is 14 residues.

CDR3 loop: CASSASGRDNEQFF. The CDR3 DNA reads TGCGCCAGCAGCGCTAGCGGGAGGGACAATGAGCAGTTCTTC. V gene TRBV5-1 combines with J gene TRBJ2-1, with 12 bases matching TRBD2. V was pared by 4 bases and J by 5 bases, with 1 base of the junction left unmatched. CDR1 is SGHRS, CDR2 YFSETQ, per germline. The CDR3 consists of 14 residues.

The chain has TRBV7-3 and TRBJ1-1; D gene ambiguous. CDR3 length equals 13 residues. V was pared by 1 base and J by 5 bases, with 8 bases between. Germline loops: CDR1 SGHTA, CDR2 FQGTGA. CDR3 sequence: CASSLRGTTEAFF. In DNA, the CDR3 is TGTGCCAGCAGCTTAAGGGGAACAACTGAAGCTTTCTTT.

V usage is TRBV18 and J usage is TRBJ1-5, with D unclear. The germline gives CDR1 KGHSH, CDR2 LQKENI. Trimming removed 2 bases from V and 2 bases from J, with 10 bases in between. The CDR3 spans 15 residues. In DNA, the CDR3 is TGTGCCAGCTCACCAACAAGGGTTGGCAATCAGCCCCAGCATTTT. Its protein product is CASSPTRVGNQPQHF.

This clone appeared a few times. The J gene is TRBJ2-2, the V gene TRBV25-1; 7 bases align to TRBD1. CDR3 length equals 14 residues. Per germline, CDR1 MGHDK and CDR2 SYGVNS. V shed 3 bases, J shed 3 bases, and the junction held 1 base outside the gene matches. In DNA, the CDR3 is TGTGCCAGCAGTGAGACAGGGTACACCGGGGAGCTGTTTTTT. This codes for CASSETGYTGELFF. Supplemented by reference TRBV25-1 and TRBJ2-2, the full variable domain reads EADIYQTPRYLVIGTGKKITLECSQTMGHDKMYWYQQDPGMELHLIHYSYGVNSTEKGDLSSESTVSRIRTEHFPLTLESARPSHTSQYLCASSETGYTGELFFGEGSRLTVL.

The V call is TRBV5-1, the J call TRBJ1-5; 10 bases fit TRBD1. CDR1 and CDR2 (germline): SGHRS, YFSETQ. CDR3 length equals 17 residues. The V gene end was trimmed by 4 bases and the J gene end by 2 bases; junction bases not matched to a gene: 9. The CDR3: CASSQGTGESGNQPQHF. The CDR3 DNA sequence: TGCGCCAGCAGCCAAGGGACAGGGGAGTCCGGCAATCAGCCCCAGCATTTT.

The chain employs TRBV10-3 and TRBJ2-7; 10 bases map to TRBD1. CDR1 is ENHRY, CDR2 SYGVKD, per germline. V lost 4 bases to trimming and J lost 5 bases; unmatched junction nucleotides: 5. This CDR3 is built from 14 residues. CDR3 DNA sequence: TGTGCCATCAGTGGCCGGGACAGGGGCCACGAGCAGTACTTC. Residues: CAISGRDRGHEQYF.

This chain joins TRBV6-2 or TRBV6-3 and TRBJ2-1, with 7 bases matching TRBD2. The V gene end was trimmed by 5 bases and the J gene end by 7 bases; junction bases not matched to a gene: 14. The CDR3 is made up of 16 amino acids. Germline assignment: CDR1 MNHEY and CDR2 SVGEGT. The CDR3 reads CASSTLGGRRRNEQFF. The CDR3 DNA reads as TGTGCCAGCAGTACCCTGGGCGGGAGAAGAAGAAATGAGCAGTTCTTC.

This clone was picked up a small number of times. The CDR3 DNA reads as TGTGCCAGTAGTATAGTCATGGGACCAAAAGGGAACCAGCCCCAGCATTTT. Encoded protein: CASSIVMGPKGNQPQHF. The chain has TRBV19 and TRBJ1-5; weak D call: TRBD1 (5 bases). Germline V lookup: CDR1 LNHDA, CDR2 SQIVND (reference sequence). The CDR3 has 17 residues. V was trimmed by 1 base and J by 7 bases, leaving 20 bases between them.

The CDR3 region is CASSPLGHVSSGANVLTF. CDR3 DNA: TGTGCCAGCTCACCACTGGGACACGTTTCCTCTGGGGCCAACGTCCTGACTTTC. V gene TRBV18 combines with J gene TRBJ2-6; D possibly corresponds to TRBD1 (6 bases). The length of the CDR3 is 18 residues. Germline V gene lookup returns CDR1 KGHSH and CDR2 LQKENI. V was clipped by 1 base and J by 0 bases, with 13 bases between them.

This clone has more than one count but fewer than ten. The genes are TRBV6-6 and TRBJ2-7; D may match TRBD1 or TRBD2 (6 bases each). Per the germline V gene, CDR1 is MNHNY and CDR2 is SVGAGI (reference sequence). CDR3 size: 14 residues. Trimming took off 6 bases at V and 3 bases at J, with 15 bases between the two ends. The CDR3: CASRNPQGLYEQYF. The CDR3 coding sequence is TGTGCCAGCAGGAACCCACAGGGACTCTACGAGCAGTACTTC.

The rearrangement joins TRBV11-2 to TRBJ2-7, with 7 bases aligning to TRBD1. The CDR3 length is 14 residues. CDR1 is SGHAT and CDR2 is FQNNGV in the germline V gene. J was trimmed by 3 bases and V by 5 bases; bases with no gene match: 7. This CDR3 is CASSKGTAIYEQYF. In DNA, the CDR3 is TGTGCCAGCAGCAAAGGGACAGCCATCTACGAGCAGTACTTC.

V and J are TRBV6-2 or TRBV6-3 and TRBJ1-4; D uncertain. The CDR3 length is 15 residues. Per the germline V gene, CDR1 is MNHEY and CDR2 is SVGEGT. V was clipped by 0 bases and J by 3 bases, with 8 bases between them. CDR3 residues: CASSYSGLPNEKLFF. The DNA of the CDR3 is TGTGCCAGCAGTTACTCTGGACTCCCTAATGAAAAACTGTTTTTT.

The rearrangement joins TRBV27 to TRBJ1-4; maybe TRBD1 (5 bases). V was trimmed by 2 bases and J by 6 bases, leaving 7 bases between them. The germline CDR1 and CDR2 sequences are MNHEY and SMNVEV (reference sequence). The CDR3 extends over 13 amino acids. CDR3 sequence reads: CASSLQGDEKLFF. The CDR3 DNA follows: TGTGCCAGCAGTTTACAGGGTGATGAAAAACTGTTTTTT.

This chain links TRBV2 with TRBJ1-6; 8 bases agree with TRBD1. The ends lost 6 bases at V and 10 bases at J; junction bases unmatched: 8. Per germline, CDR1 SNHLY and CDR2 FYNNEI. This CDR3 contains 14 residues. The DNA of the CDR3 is TGTGCCAGCAGCCCTGACAGGGGAAGCTCACCCCTCCACTTT. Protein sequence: CASSPDRGSSPLHF.

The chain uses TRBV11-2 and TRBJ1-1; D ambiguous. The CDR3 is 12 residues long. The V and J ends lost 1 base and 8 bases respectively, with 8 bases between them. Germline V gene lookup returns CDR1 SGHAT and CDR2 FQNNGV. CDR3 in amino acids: CASSLVLGEAFF. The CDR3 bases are TGTGCCAGCAGCTTAGTACTTGGGGAAGCTTTCTTT.

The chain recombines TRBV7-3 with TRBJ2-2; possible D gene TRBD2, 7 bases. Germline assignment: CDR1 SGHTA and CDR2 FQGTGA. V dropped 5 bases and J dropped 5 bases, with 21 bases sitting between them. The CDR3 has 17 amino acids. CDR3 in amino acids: CASSPTGGTPVTGELFF. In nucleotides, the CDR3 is TGTGCCAGCAGCCCCACGGGGGGCACCCCCGTAACCGGGGAGCTGTTTTTT.

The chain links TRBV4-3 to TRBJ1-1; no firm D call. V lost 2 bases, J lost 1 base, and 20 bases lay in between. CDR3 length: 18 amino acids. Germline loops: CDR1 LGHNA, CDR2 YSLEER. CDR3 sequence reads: CASSQTLIPQPANTEAFF. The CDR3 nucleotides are TGCGCCAGCAGCCAAACCCTTATCCCCCAGCCGGCGAACACTGAAGCTTTCTTT.

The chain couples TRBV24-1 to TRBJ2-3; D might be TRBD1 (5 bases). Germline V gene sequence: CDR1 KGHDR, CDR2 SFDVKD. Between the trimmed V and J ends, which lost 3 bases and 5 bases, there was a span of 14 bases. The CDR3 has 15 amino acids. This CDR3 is CATSDPGKGIDTQYF. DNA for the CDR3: TGTGCCACCAGTGATCCAGGGAAGGGAATAGATACGCAGTATTTT.

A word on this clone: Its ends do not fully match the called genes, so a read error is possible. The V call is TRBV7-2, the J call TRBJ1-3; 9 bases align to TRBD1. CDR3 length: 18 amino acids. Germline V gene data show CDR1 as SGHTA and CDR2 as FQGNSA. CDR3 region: CASSLAVLTGGPGNTIYF. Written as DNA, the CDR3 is TGTGCCAGCAGCCTAGCGGTTCTGACAGGGGGGCCTGGAAACACCATATATTTT.

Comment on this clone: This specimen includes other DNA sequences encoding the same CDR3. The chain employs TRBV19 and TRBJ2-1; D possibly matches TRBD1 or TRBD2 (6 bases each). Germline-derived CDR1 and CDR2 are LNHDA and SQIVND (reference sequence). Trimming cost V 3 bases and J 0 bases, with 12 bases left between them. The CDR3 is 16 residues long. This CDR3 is CASSIRGESSYNEQFF. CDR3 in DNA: TGTGCCAGTAGTATTAGGGGGGAGAGCTCCTACAATGAGCAGTTCTTC.

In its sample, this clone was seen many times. The CDR3 loop reads CASSLGVGFYSYEQYF. The CDR3 nucleotides are TGTGCCAGCAGCTTAGGTGTCGGGTTCTACTCCTACGAGCAGTACTTC. The chain couples TRBV7-9 to TRBJ2-7; D is unresolved. This CDR3 region has 16 residues. Trimming took 1 base from V and 0 from J, leaving 13 bases between them. The germline V gene encodes CDR1 SEHNR and CDR2 FQNEAQ (reference sequence). The entire variable domain, with the rest obtained from reference TRBV7-9 and TRBJ2-7, is as follows: DTGVSQNPRHKITKRGQNVTFRCDPISEHNRLYWYRQTLGQGPEFLTYFQNEAQLEKSRLLSDRFSAERPKGSFSTLEIQRTEQGDSAMYLCASSLGVGFYSYEQYFGPGTRLTVT.

Written as DNA, the CDR3 is TGTGCCAGCAGCTTAGGTCATAGGTGGACTGAAGCTTTCTTT. Its translation is CASSLGHRWTEAFF. The chain recombines TRBV7-2 with TRBJ1-1; D unresolved. Trimming took 1 base from V and 5 from J, leaving 11 bases between them. The germline V gene has CDR1 SGHTA and CDR2 FQGNSA. The CDR3 sequence is 14 residues long.

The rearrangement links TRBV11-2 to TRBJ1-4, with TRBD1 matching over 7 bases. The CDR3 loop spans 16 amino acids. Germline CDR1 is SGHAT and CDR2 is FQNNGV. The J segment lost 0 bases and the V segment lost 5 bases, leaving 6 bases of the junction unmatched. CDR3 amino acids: CASSKRTGATNEKLFF. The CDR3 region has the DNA TGTGCCAGCAGCAAGCGGACAGGCGCAACTAATGAAAAACTGTTTTTT.